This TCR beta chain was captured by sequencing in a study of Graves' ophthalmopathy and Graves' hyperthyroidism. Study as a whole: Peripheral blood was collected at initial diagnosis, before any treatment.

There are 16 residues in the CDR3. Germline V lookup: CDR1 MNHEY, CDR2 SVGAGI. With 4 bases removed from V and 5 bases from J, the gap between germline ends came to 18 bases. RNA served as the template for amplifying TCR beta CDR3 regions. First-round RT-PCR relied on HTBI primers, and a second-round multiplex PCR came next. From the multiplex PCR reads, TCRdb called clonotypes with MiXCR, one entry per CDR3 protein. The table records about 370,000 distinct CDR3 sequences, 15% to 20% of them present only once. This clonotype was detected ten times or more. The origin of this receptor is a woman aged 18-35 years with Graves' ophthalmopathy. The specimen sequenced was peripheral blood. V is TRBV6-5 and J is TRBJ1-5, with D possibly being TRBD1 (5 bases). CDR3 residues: CASSSLRQGLHQPQHF. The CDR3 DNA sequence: TGTGCCAGCAGTTCCCTCAGGCAGGGTTTACATCAGCCCCAGCATTTT.